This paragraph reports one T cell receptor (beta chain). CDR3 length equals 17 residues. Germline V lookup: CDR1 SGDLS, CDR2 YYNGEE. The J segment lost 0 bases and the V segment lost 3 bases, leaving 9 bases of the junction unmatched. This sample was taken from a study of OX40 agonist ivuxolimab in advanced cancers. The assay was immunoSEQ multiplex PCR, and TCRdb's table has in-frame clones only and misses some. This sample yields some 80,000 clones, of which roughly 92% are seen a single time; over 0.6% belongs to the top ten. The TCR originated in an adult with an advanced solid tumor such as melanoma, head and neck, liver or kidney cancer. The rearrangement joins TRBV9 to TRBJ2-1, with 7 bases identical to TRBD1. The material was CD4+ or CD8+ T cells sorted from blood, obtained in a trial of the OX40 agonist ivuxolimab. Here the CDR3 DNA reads TGTGCCAGCAGCGAAGAGCCTGGGACAGCCTCCTACAATGAGCAGTTCTTC. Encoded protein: CASSEEPGTASYNEQFF.